This record covers a single T cell receptor beta chain. Its matching antigen is unknown. This sample is part of a study of cytomegalovirus exposure and HLA in healthy donors. At the level of the study: Of some 410 genotyped donors, roughly 76% grouped in the Caucasian-associated ancestry cluster.

PCR employed 60 Vbeta and 13 Jbeta primers. Authors' methods: Roughly 76 million unique TCR beta chains, roughly 11 million of them shared, were counted by a later analysis. Clones were read by immunoSEQ multiplex PCR, and TCRdb kept only the in-frame ones, dropping some. V and J calls and clone size are as listed in that table; D and trimming were resolved from the DNA. The sample yields 150,000 to 200,000 clones, around 70% seen once. This CDR3 comprises 13 residues. V lost 2 bases, J lost 7 bases, and 9 bases lay in between. In germline, CDR1 is MNHEY, CDR2 SVGAGI. General study points: Accounts indicate the classifier identified cytomegalovirus status with strong specificity and sensitivity.

This chain connects TRBV6-5 to TRBJ1-5; D may be TRBD1 (5 bases). The receptor was derived from a man between 18 and 35 years old in good health and CMV-seropositive. The sequenced material came from PBMCs. CDR3 sequence reads: CASSYQGGQPQHF. CDR3 sequence (DNA): TGTGCCAGCAGTTACCAGGGTGGGCAGCCCCAGCATTTT.